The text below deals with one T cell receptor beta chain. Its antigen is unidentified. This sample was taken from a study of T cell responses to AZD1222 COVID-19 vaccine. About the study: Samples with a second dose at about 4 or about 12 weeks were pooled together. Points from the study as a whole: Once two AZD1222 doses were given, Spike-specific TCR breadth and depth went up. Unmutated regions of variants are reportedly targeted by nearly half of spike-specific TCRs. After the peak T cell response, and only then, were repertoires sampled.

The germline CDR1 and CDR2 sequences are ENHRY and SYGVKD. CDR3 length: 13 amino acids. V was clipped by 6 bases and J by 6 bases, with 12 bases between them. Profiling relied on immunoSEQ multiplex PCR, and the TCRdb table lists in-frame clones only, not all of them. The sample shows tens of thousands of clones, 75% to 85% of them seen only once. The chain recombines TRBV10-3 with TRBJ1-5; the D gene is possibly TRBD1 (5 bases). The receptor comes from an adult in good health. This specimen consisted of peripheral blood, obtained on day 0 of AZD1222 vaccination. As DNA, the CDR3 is TGTGCCATCAGGGGGGGAATAGCTCAGCCCCAGCATTTT. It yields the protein CAIRGGIAQPQHF.